The 30 T cell receptor beta chains in this list originate from one sample, sequenced in a study of STAT3 mutations in large granular lymphocyte leukemia. Study findings and constraints: In T-cell large granular lymphocyte leukemia, about half of patients showed multiple immunodominant subclonotypes.

Their antigens remain unidentified. The protocol was immunoSEQ multiplex PCR, while the TCRdb copy is restricted to in-frame clones and leaves out a portion. The sample gives about 42,000 clones, about 81% of which show up once; around 0.44% is in the top ten. Sequencing was carried out using PBMCs. The receptor set was obtained from a human donor with T large granular lymphocyte leukemia. Some clones in this sample may be carry-over from other donors' samples.

Here the CDR3 DNA reads TGTGCCAGCTCACCGTCCAGCGGCGAGCAGTACTTC. This codes for CASSPSSGEQYF. The V call is TRBV18, the J call TRBJ2-7; possibly TRBD2 for D (5 bases). V was pared by 3 bases and J by 6 bases, with 9 bases between. The CDR3 totals 12 residues. Germline loops: CDR1 KGHSH, CDR2 LQKENI.

The chain is built from TRBV28 and TRBJ1-5; D remains unclear. The germline gives CDR1 MDHEN, CDR2 SYDVKM. The CDR3 totals 14 residues. The V end was cut by 6 bases, the J end by 2 bases, with 11 bases between. The CDR3 is CASSSRTGNQPQHF. The DNA for the CDR3 is TGTGCCAGCAGCTCCCGGACGGGCAATCAGCCCCAGCATTTT.

Here the CDR3 reads CASTPGQGFYEQYF. The CDR3 DNA reads as TGTGCCAGCACCCCGGGACAGGGTTTTTACGAGCAGTACTTC. The chain combines TRBV28 with TRBJ2-7, with 9 bases that match TRBD1. V lost 7 bases and J lost 4; bases outside the gene matches: 8. Per the germline V gene, CDR1 is MDHEN and CDR2 is SYDVKM. The CDR3 extends over 14 amino acids.

V usage is TRBV30 and J usage is TRBJ1-1, with unresolved D. There are 10 residues in the CDR3. CDR1 is GTSNPN, CDR2 SVGIG, per germline (reference sequence). The V end was cut by 7 bases, the J end by 12 bases, with 15 bases between. CDR3 residues: CAFDGSHSFF. DNA of the CDR3: TGTGCCTTCGACGGGTCGCACTCTTTCTTT.

This clone has a handful of counts. The chain combines TRBV20-1 with TRBJ2-1; D gene unclear. The CDR3 consists of 11 residues. The V gene's germline CDR1 is DFQATT and CDR2 SNEGSKA (reference sequence). Trimming stripped 5 bases from V and 4 bases from J, with 6 bases between. The CDR3 DNA reads TGCAGTGCTTTCGGGTACAATGAGCAGTTCTTC. The encoded protein is CSAFGYNEQFF.

This clone appeared a single time. The chain links TRBV7-8 to TRBJ1-1; no firm D call. V lost 3 bases and J 2 bases, leaving 7 bases between the germline ends. CDR1 SGHVS and CDR2 FQNEAQ come from the germline V gene. This CDR3 spans 13 amino acids. CDR3 nucleotide sequence: TGTGCCAGCAGCTTTGGTACCAACACTGAAGCTTTCTTT. Protein product: CASSFGTNTEAFF.

CDR3 bases: TGCGCCAGCAGCTTGGGGACAGGGGATGGCTACACCTTC. It is translated as CASSLGTGDGYTF. This sequence joins TRBV5-1 and TRBJ1-2, with TRBD1 identical over 9 bases. The CDR3 runs to 13 residues. The germline V gene has CDR1 SGHRS and CDR2 YFSETQ. Trimming took 0 bases from V and 6 from J; bases not matched to a gene: 0.

This rearrangement joins TRBV2 to TRBJ2-4; 7 positions agree with TRBD1. Trimming removed 3 bases from V and 9 bases from J; junction bases left unmatched: 8. The germline V gene has CDR1 SNHLY and CDR2 FYNNEI. The CDR3 totals 14 residues. CDR3 residues: CASSERQGDSIQYF. The CDR3 region has the DNA TGTGCCAGCAGTGAGAGGCAGGGGGATAGCATTCAGTACTTC. The variable domain in full, with the rest retrieved from reference TRBV2 and TRBJ2-4, is EPEVTQTPSHQVTQMGQEVILRCVPISNHLYFYWYRQILGQKVEFLVSFYNNEISEKSEIFDDQFSVERPDGSNFTLKIRSTKLEDSAMYFCASSERQGDSIQYFGAGTRLSVL.

The V gene is TRBV5-6, the J gene TRBJ2-7; 8 bases are a match to TRBD1. The CDR3 sequence is 16 residues long. Germline loops: CDR1 SGHDT, CDR2 YYEEEE. Trimming removed 3 bases from V and 2 bases from J; junction bases left unmatched: 10. CDR3 sequence (DNA): TGTGCCAGCAGCTCCGCCAGGGCAGGGGGCGCCTACGAGCAGTACTTC. It translates to CASSSARAGGAYEQYF.

J is TRBJ1-1 and V is TRBV28, with TRBD1 identical over 7 bases. The CDR3 length is 14 residues. The V gene end was trimmed by 2 bases and the J gene end by 5 bases; junction bases not matched to a gene: 5. Per germline, CDR1 MDHEN and CDR2 SYDVKM. The CDR3 loop reads CASSLVGGATEAFF. Here the CDR3 DNA reads TGTGCCAGCAGTTTAGTAGGGGGCGCGACTGAAGCTTTCTTT.

The chain couples TRBV11-3 to TRBJ1-1; D gene unclear. This CDR3 spans 13 amino acids. Trimming removed 3 bases at V and 6 bases at J, with 11 bases between. The germline V gene encodes CDR1 SGHNT and CDR2 YENEEA. The CDR3 DNA follows: TGTGCCAGCAGCTTTGTTTGGGGTTCTGAAGCTTTCTTT. This codes for CASSFVWGSEAFF.

The chain joins TRBV27 to TRBJ1-1; 7 positions match TRBD1. The germline gives CDR1 MNHEY, CDR2 SMNVEV (reference sequence). Germline trimming cut 3 bases from V and 4 bases from J; bases unmatched to any gene: 5. The CDR3 runs 14 residues. DNA for the CDR3: TGTGCCAGCAGTTTTGGGGGGACAGCCACTGAAGCTTTCTTT. Translating gives CASSFGGTATEAFF.

This chain joins TRBV7-8 and TRBJ2-2; D is uncertain. CDR1 and CDR2 from the germline V gene are SGHVS and FQNEAQ. V was clipped by 1 base and J by 5 bases, with 11 bases between them. CDR3 length: 15 amino acids. The CDR3 protein is CASSLVAPTTGELFF. The CDR3 nucleotides read TGTGCCAGCAGCTTAGTCGCTCCAACGACCGGGGAGCTGTTTTTT.

This clone has a handful of counts. This rearrangement joins TRBV18 to TRBJ1-1; 7 bases map to TRBD1. The germline V gene has CDR1 KGHSH and CDR2 LQKENI. V shed 2 bases, J shed 1 base, and the junction held 7 bases outside the gene matches. CDR3 size: 16 residues. CDR3 nucleotide sequence: TGTGCCAGCTCACCATCACAGGGGCGATGGAACACTGAAGCTTTCTTT. Translated, it gives CASSPSQGRWNTEAFF.

The V gene is TRBV5-6, the J gene TRBJ2-1; 7 bases map to TRBD1. This CDR3 region has 15 residues. V shed 5 bases, J shed 8 bases, and the junction held 13 bases outside the gene matches. In germline, CDR1 is SGHDT, CDR2 YYEEEE. CDR3 loop: CASSPPETGIDEQFF. The CDR3 DNA reads as TGTGCCAGCAGTCCCCCCGAGACAGGGATCGATGAGCAGTTCTTC. The whole variable domain, filled in from reference TRBV5-6 and TRBJ2-1, reads DAGVTQSPTHLIKTRGQQVTLRCSPKSGHDTVSWYQQALGQGPQFIFQYYEEEERQRGNFPDRFSGHQFPNYSSELNVNALLLGDSALYLCASSPPETGIDEQFFGPGTRLTVL.

The chain uses TRBV19 and TRBJ1-5, with D uncertain. CDR1 LNHDA and CDR2 SQIVND come from the germline V gene (reference sequence). This CDR3 comprises 18 residues. V was shortened by 3 bases and J by 1 base, with 19 bases between the two germline ends. For the CDR3, the DNA is TGTGCCAGTAGTATTTGGCGGCAGATCACGGCGAGCAATCAGCCCCAGCATTTT. This sequence encodes CASSIWRQITASNQPQHF.

This clone was counted a single time. This chain connects TRBV7-7 to TRBJ2-3; 8 bases match TRBD2. The CDR3 runs 15 residues. Germline CDR1 reads SSHAT; CDR2 reads FNYEAQ (reference sequence). V lost 1 base to trimming and J lost 1 base; unmatched junction nucleotides: 1. The CDR3 protein is CASSLGSGGTDTQYF. The DNA of the CDR3 is TGTGCCAGCAGCTTAGGTAGCGGGGGCACAGATACGCAGTATTTT.

The V gene is TRBV5-4, the J gene TRBJ1-1; weak D call: TRBD1 (5 bases). Trimming shortened V by 0 bases and J by 3 bases, and 15 bases separated the two germline ends. CDR3 length equals 16 residues. Looked up from germline, CDR1 is SGHNT and CDR2 is YYREEE (reference sequence). The CDR3 DNA sequence: TGTGCCAGCAGCTTGGACTGGGGCGGGGGTGACACTGAAGCTTTCTTT. Its protein product is CASSLDWGGGDTEAFF.

The chain links TRBV6-6 to TRBJ2-7, with D uncertain. The CDR3 runs 13 residues. V shed 7 bases and J shed 5 bases, with 15 bases lying between them. Germline V gene sequence: CDR1 MNHNY, CDR2 SVGAGI (reference sequence). In DNA, the CDR3 is TGTGCCAGCACCGATCGGTCGTCTCACGAGCAGTACGTC. Amino acids: CASTDRSSHEQYV.

This clone has just a few counts. No DNA is shown, since the ends of the CDR3 on it are uncertain; the CDR3 is the one TCRdb lists. J is TRBJ1-2 and V is TRBV28. The CDR3 length equals 14 residues, ends included. Germline V CDR1 and CDR2: MDHEN, SYDVKM. CDR3 sequence: CASSTSVENYGYTF.

This chain joins TRBV7-9 and TRBJ1-6; D remains unclear. CDR3 length: 13 amino acids. Germline assignment: CDR1 SEHNR and CDR2 FQNEAQ (reference sequence). Trimming pared 5 bases from V and 8 bases from J, leaving 10 bases between. CDR3 loop: CASSRDGYSPLHF. Written as DNA, the CDR3 is TGTGCCAGCAGCCGCGACGGGTATTCACCCCTCCACTTT.

V gene TRBV15 combines with J gene TRBJ2-5, with 8 bases fitting TRBD2. J was trimmed by 5 bases and V by 0 bases; bases with no gene match: 8. Germline CDR1 is LNHNV and CDR2 is YYDKDF (reference sequence). This CDR3 region has 16 residues. CDR3 amino acids: CATSRDVTSVRETQYF. CDR3 bases: TGTGCCACCAGCAGAGATGTGACTAGCGTGCGGGAGACCCAGTACTTC. Complete variable domain (other parts from reference TRBV15 and TRBJ2-5): DAMVIQNPRYQVTQFGKPVTLSCSQTLNHNVMYWYQQKSSQAPKLLFHYYDKDFNNEADTPDNFQSRRPNTSFCFLDIRSPGLGDTAMYLCATSRDVTSVRETQYFGPGTRLLVL.

DNA of the CDR3: TGCGCCAGCAGCTCGGATGCTATGCGCGGCTACACCTTC. This codes for CASSSDAMRGYTF. The gene calls are TRBV5-1 and TRBJ1-2, with D unresolved. The CDR3 loop spans 13 amino acids. The V gene lost 3 bases and the J gene lost 8 bases, with 14 bases spanning the gap. The germline V gene has CDR1 SGHRS and CDR2 YFSETQ.

This clone has a single count. The chain uses TRBV11-2 and TRBJ1-1; D uncertain. V gave up 4 bases and J gave up 4 bases, with 13 bases separating them. The CDR3 is made up of 14 amino acids. Germline CDR1 and CDR2: SGHAT and FQNNGV. The CDR3 DNA is TGTGCCAGCAGCTCCAAATCACGTACCACTGAAGCTTTCTTT. It specifies CASSSKSRTTEAFF.

The chain has TRBV28 and TRBJ1-1; 7 nucleotides agree with TRBD1. Trimming at V came to 6 bases and at J to 0 bases, leaving 7 bases not matched to a gene. The CDR3 runs 15 residues. CDR1 MDHEN and CDR2 SYDVKM come from the germline V gene. The CDR3 DNA follows: TGTGCCAGCAGCTCCCGCGGGACAGTGAACACTGAAGCTTTCTTT. The encoded protein is CASSSRGTVNTEAFF.

This clone was observed once. The V and J genes are TRBV4-1 and TRBJ1-2; 7 nucleotides agree with TRBD1. The CDR3 is 15 amino acids. The germline V gene has CDR1 MGHRA and CDR2 YSYEKL. Trimming cost V 0 bases and J 7 bases; bases outside gene matches: 8. The CDR3 protein is CASSQEGDRAAGYTF. In DNA, the CDR3 is TGCGCCAGCAGCCAAGAAGGAGACAGGGCGGCTGGCTACACCTTC.

A single count supports this clone. The chain uses TRBV10-3 and TRBJ2-7, with TRBD2 matching 10 bases. This CDR3 spans 15 amino acids. Germline V gives CDR1 ENHRY, CDR2 SYGVKD. The V and J ends lost 0 bases and 1 base, in that order; junction bases with no gene match: 0. CDR3 bases: TGTGCCATCAGTGAGTCACTAGCGGGATCCTACGAGCAGTACGTC. As protein: CAISESLAGSYEQYV.

The chain employs TRBV5-4 and TRBJ1-1, with D perhaps matching TRBD1 (6 bases). Germline assignment: CDR1 SGHNT and CDR2 YYREEE (reference sequence). V shed 2 bases and J shed 5 bases, with 13 bases lying between them. This CDR3 is 14 amino acids long. The CDR3 DNA follows: TGTGCCAGCAGCTTTCCCGGGACACAAACTGAAGCTTTCTTT. The encoded protein is CASSFPGTQTEAFF.

The J gene is TRBJ1-6, the V gene TRBV6-1; 9 positions agree with TRBD1. The V gene's germline CDR1 is MNHNS and CDR2 SASEGT. The CDR3 length is 16 residues. J gave up 3 bases and V 3 bases, and 3 bases lay outside the gene matches. The CDR3 protein is CASSETGGIYNSPLHF. CDR3 coding DNA: TGTGCCAGCAGTGAGACAGGGGGGATCTATAATTCACCCCTCCACTTT.

This chain connects TRBV7-9 to TRBJ1-5; D is uncertain. Looked up from germline, CDR1 is SEHNR and CDR2 is FQNEAQ (reference sequence). The CDR3 spans 11 residues. In DNA, the CDR3 is TGTGCTATCGGGCAAAATCAGCCCCAGCATTTT. This gives the protein CAIGQNQPQHF.